Sequencing of this T cell receptor (beta chain) was carried out in a study of blood T cell repertoires in COVID-19 (dated by TCRdb to about 2020). A note on the overall study: Collaborator samples came from the United States, Italy and Spain and covered acute and convalescent phases of COVID-19. Samples were obtained from the ongoing ImmuneRACE study (first 160 participants) and from 1,200 or so subjects provided by 6 global collaborators. Deeply sampled blood TCRbeta repertoires from subjects exposed to, actively infected with, or recovered from COVID-19 were included in the dataset. The material from the prospective study consisted of cDNA or gDNA derived from T cells, B-cell-depleted T cells, or PBMCs. Nearly every sample came with metadata listing a de-identified subject ID, COVID-19 status, age in years and sex. Where HLA class I and class II types were available, the types were taken from metadata supplied by the sample provider, not from assay-based typing. The repertoires were made available in a free public database intended to serve as a resource for research on the immune response to SARS-CoV-2.

The immunoSEQ Assay, a bias-controlled multiplex PCR, was used to amplify TCRbeta CDR3 regions from genomic DNA. The source study handled its data this way. Within the assay, amplification of reference gene primers was used to estimate how many nucleated cells each sample contained. To quantify the absolute abundance of each unique TCRbeta CDR3 rearrangement, sequence reads were collapsed and filtered. For each sample, productive Simpson clonality was calculated by taking the square root of Simpson's diversity index across productive rearrangements. Here the immuneACCESS table is served through TCRdb, limited to in-frame sequences with V and J called. Missing clones are a known gap in these copies; in checked studies unresolved V genes cover under half, and the rest lacks a known reason. That table gives V, J and clone size, and the DNA gave D and trimming. Across this sample there are roughly 200,000 clones, with 83% seen only once. The ten most abundant clones make up roughly 1.4% of the sample.

Remarks on this clone: Its antigen remains unidentified. No quality values exist for individual bases; no much larger clone is one base distant.

V and J lose 1 base and 7 bases, and a span of 13 bases separates them. From the cysteine through the phenylalanine, the CDR3 covers 14 amino acids. Kept here is only the CDR3 DNA, which spans 42 bases and is read in frame from base 1. From a lookup of the germline V gene, CDR1 and CDR2 are SGHTA and FQGNSA. What the study reported, not specific to this receptor: Clinical and demographic metadata were provided uncurated, with the amount varying by source and participant.

Each collaborating institution followed its own protocols to collect whole blood in K2EDTA tubes. Collaborator samples were shipped for TCRbeta analysis as frozen whole blood, isolated PBMCs, or DNA extracted from either sample type. The clonotype originates from a human donor in a cohort sampled during active COVID-19. Sequenced input: peripheral blood. Here the chain combines TRBV7-2 and TRBJ2-5, and possibly TRBD1, on 6 matching bases. CDR3 protein: CASSLGGQGTTQYF. The nucleotides are TGTGCCAGCAGCTTAGGGGGTCAGGGGACGACCCAGTACTTC.